This T cell receptor beta chain is drawn from a study of blood T cell repertoires in COVID-19. Study-wide background: The study drew acute and convalescent COVID-19 samples from the United States, Italy and Spain.

The table came from immunoSEQ multiplex PCR; TCRdb's copy has only in-frame clones and leaves some out. The sample lists more than 130,000 clones, 70% to 85% seen once, with approximately 9% in the top ten. This clonotype originated in a woman at least 80 years old in a cohort sampled during active or convalescent COVID-19. Source material: peripheral blood.

For the CDR3, the DNA is TGTGCCAGCAGGGGGGCAGGGGTTTACCAGCCCCAGCATTTT. Its protein product is CASRGAGVYQPQHF. The rearrangement joins TRBV28 to TRBJ1-5; D may be TRBD1 (6 bases). V lost 6 bases and J 7 bases, leaving 16 bases between the germline ends. Looked up from germline, CDR1 is MDHEN and CDR2 is SYDVKM. CDR3 size: 14 residues.